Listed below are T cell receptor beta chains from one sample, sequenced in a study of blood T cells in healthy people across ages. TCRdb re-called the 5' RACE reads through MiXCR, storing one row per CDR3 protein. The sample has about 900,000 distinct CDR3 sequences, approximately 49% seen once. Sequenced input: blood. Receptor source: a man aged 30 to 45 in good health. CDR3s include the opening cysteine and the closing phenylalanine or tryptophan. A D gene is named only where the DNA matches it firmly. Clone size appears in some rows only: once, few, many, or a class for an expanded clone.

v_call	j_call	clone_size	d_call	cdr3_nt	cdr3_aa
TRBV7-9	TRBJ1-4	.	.	TGTGCCAGCAGCTTAGGAAATGCAAGAGAGAATGAAAAACTGTTTTTT	CASSLGNARENEKLFF
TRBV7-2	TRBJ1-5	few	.	TGTGCCAGCAGCTTACACGGACTCAATCAGCCCCAGCATTTT	CASSLHGLNQPQHF
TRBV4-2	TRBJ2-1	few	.	TGTGCCAGCAGCCAAGAGGGATCCGGGGCCGTCTCCTACAATGAGCAGTTCTTC	CASSQEGSGAVSYNEQFF
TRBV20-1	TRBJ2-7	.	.	TGCAGTCCGGGACGGTACTCCTACGAGCAGTACTTC	CSPGRYSYEQYF
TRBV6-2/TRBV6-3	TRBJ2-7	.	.	TGTGCCACCTTTCAGTCCTACGAGCAGTACTTC	CATFQSYEQYF
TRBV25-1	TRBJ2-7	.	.	TGTGCCAGCAGTGAATATAATCTGGCATACGAGCAGTACTTC	CASSEYNLAYEQYF
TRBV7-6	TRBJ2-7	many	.	TGTGCCAGCAGCTTAGAGGGGGGGTTAGGGAGCGAGCAGTACTTC	CASSLEGGLGSEQYF
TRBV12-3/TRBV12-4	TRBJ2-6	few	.	TGTGCCAGCAGTTTAGCGTCGGGGAGCTCTGGGGCCAACGTCCTGACTTTC	CASSLASGSSGANVLTF
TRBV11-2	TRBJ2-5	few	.	TGTGCCAGCAGCTTATCCAGGGGCAACGAGAAGACCCAGTACTTC	CASSLSRGNEKTQYF
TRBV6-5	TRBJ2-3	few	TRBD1	TGTGCCAGCAGCCCGACAGGGACCACAGATACGCAGTATTTT	CASSPTGTTDTQYF
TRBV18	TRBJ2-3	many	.	TGTGCCAGCAGCACCACAGATACGCAGTATTTT	CASSTTDTQYF
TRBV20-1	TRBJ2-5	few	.	TGCAGTGCTAGAGATGAGGGGGGCTCGGGTTTGGAGCAGTACTTC	CSARDEGGSGLEQYF
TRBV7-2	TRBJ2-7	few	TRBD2	TGTGCCAGCAGCGTAACTAGCGGGATCTACGAGCAGTACTTC	CASSVTSGIYEQYF